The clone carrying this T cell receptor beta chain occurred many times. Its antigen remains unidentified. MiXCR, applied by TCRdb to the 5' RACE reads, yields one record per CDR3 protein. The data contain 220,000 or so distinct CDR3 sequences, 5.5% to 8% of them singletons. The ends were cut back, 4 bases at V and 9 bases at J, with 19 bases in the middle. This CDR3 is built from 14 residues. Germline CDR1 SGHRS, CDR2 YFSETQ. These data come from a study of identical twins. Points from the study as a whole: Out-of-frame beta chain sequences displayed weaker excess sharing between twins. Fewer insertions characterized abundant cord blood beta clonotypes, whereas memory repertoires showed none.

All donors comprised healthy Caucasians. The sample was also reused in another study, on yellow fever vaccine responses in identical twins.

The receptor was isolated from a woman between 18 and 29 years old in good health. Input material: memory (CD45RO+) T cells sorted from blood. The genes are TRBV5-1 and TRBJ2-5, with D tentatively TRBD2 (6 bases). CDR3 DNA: TGCGCCAGCAGCCCAAGGGACTCGACTAGGGCCCAGTACTTC. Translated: CASSPRDSTRAQYF.